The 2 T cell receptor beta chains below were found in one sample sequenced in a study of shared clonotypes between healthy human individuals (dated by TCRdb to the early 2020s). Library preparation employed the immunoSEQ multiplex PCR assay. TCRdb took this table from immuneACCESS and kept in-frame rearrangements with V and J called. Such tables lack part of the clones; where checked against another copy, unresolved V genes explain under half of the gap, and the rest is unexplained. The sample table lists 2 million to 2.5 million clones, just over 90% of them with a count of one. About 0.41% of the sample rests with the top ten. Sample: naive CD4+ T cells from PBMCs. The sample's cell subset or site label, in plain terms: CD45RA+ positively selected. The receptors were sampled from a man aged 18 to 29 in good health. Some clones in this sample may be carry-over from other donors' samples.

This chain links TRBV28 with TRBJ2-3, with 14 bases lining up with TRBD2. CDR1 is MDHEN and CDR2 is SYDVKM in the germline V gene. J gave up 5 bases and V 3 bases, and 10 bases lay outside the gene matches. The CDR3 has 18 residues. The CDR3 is CASSLGLAGERAVDTQYF. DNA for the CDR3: TGTGCCAGCAGTTTGGGACTAGCGGGAGAGAGGGCGGTAGATACGCAGTATTTT.

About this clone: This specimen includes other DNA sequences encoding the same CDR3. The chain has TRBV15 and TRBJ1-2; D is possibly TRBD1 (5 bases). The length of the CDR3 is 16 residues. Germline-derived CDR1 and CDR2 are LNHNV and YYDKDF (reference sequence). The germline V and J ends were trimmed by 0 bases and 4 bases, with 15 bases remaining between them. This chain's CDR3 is CATSRDPGAGAYGYTF. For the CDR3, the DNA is TGTGCCACCAGCAGAGACCCCGGGGCAGGTGCCTATGGCTACACCTTC.